This T cell receptor (beta chain) was retrieved from a study of T-cell reconstitution after alpha-beta-depleted transplantation in children. General study points: From surviving recipient T cells and thymic progenitors came the high day-60 TCRbeta diversity observed in some patients. T-cell numbers and diversity one year post-transplant derived largely from freshly generated T cells. The study reportedly traced alpha-beta T cells about two months after transplant to several hundred expanded graft clones.

There are a few counts of this clonotype. Its antigen is unidentified. Unique molecular identifiers featured in how the TCRbeta library was prepared. TCRdb recomputed calls from the PCR reads with MiXCR, one row per CDR3 protein. In the table there are about 90,000 distinct CDR3 sequences, less than 20% of which are singletons. This receptor was identified in a male patient aged 2 to 10 who had a stem cell transplant for acute lymphoblastic leukemia, so the T cells may come from the graft donor. The source material was PBMCs, mostly from graft donor cells, sampled 180 days after TCRalphabeta/CD19-depleted stem cell transplant.

CDR3 in amino acids: CASSVGYTDTQYF. The CDR3 DNA sequence: TGCGCCAGCAGCGTGGGTTACACAGATACGCAGTATTTT. The chain has TRBV5-1 and TRBJ2-3, with unresolved D. Trimming took 4 bases from V and 2 from J, leaving 8 bases between them. The CDR3 contains 13 residues. Germline V gene lookup returns CDR1 SGHRS and CDR2 YFSETQ.